The table lists the clone carrying this T cell receptor beta chain with a count of one. These data are taken from a study of blood T cell repertoires in COVID-19. Turning to the study itself: The analysed material was cDNA or gDNA that came from T cells, B-cell-depleted T cells, or PBMCs.

In the study's own analysis: Scientists estimated how many nucleated cells there were by amplifying reference gene primers. Libraries were prepared by immunoSEQ multiplex PCR; TCRdb keeps only in-frame clonotypes and omits some of them. V and J calls and clone size are as listed in that table; D and trimming were resolved from the DNA. This sample carries 110,000 or so clones, 81% of them seen once, and the ten largest clones take around 1.5%. Germline values: CDR1 WNHNN, CDR2 SYGVQD (reference sequence). This CDR3 region has 13 residues. Trimming cost V 10 bases and J 3 bases; bases outside gene matches: 4.

Sequencing was carried out using peripheral blood. This TCR came from a man aged 50 to 59 with acute or convalescent COVID-19. The V call is TRBV10-1, the J call TRBJ2-3; 10 nucleotides line up with TRBD2. The CDR3 coding sequence is TGCGCCACCAGCGGGGGGGCTACAGATACGCAGTATTTT. This codes for CATSGGATDTQYF.